The 5 T cell receptor beta chains listed next were all sequenced from one sample in a study of control samples from healthy donors and cancer patients. The data were produced by immunoSEQ multiplex PCR, yet TCRdb's version contains in-frame clones alone and is incomplete. Of approximately 40,000 clones detected, approximately 82% appear once; the ten largest clones hold roughly 21%. The sample comprised PBMCs. These receptor sequences come from a woman aged 60-75 years with lung cancer.

This rearrangement joins TRBV7-3 to TRBJ2-1; D is uncertain. The V gene lost 4 bases and the J gene lost 5 bases, with 21 bases spanning the gap. From germline, CDR1 is SGHTA and CDR2 FQGTGA. The CDR3 has 17 amino acids. The CDR3 here is CASSYAGSRSSNNEQFF. CDR3 DNA: TGTGCCAGCAGCTACGCCGGGTCTAGAAGTAGCAACAATGAGCAGTTCTTC.

The V gene is TRBV3-1 (or the pseudogene TRBV3-2), the J gene TRBJ1-1, with D tentatively TRBD1 (6 bases). The CDR3 covers 15 residues. The germline V and J ends were trimmed by 0 bases and 4 bases, with 12 bases remaining between them. The germline V gene encodes CDR1 LGHDT and CDR2 YNNKEL (reference sequence). DNA for the CDR3: TGTGCCAGCAGCCAAGATATCGGCAGGGGCACTGAAGCTTTCTTT. Protein: CASSQDIGRGTEAFF.

A few counts support this clone. The chain uses TRBV19 and TRBJ1-2; D gene unclear. This CDR3 has 14 residues. Germline CDR1 reads LNHDA; CDR2 reads SQIVND (reference sequence). V was cut by 0 bases and J by 1 base, with 6 bases left in between. This CDR3 reads CASSIEAVNYGYTF. The CDR3 DNA reads TGTGCCAGTAGTATAGAGGCAGTTAACTATGGCTACACCTTC. The full variable domain, in which reference TRBV19 and TRBJ1-2 provide the parts outside the CDR3, is DGGITQSPKYLFRKEGQNVTLSCEQNLNHDAMYWYRQDPGQGLRLIYYSQIVNDFQKGDIAEGYSVSREKKESFPLTVTSAQKNPTAFYLCASSIEAVNYGYTFGSGTRLTVV.

The rearrangement links TRBV13 to TRBJ2-7, with D uncertain. CDR1 PRHDT and CDR2 FYEKMQ come from the germline V gene (reference sequence). The CDR3 is made up of 14 amino acids. V lost 0 bases to trimming and J lost 4 bases, with 10 bases between them. The CDR3 coding sequence is TGTGCCAGCAGCTTAGGCCCCCTCGGGTACGAGCAGTACTTC. Its protein is CASSLGPLGYEQYF.

The rearrangement uses TRBV5-1 and TRBJ2-1, with 13 positions matching TRBD2. The V gene's germline CDR1 is SGHRS and CDR2 YFSETQ. The CDR3 loop spans 18 amino acids. J lost 0 bases, V lost 3 bases, and 6 bases had no gene match. In DNA, the CDR3 is TGCGCCAGCAGCTCCCAGACTAGCGGGAGGAGCTCCTACAATGAGCAGTTCTTC. This codes for CASSSQTSGRSSYNEQFF.